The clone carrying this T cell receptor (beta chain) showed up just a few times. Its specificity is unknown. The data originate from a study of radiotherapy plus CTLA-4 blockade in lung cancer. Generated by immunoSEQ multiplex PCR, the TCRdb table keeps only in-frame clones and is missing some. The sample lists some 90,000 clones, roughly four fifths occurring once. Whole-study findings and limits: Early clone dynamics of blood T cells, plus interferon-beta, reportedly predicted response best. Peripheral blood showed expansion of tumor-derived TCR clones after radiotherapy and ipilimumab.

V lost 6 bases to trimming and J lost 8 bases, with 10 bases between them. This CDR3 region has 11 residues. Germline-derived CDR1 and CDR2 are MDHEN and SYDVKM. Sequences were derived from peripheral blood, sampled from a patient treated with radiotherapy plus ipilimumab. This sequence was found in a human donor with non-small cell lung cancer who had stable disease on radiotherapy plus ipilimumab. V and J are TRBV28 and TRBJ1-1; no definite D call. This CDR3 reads CASRTQTEAFF. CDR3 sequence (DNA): TGTGCCAGCAGAACCCAAACCGAAGCTTTCTTT.